A selection of T cell receptor beta chains follows, all from one sample in a study of T cell repertoires in cytomegalovirus infection. TCRdb analysed the reads with MiXCR anew, one entry per CDR3 protein. The sample records a few hundred thousand distinct CDR3 sequences, 15% to 20% being singletons. The material sequenced was PBMCs. The receptor source for this set is a human donor in good health (CMV status not recorded). Some clones in this sample may be carry-over from other donors' samples. Each CDR3 is given with its conserved first and last residue. The order of the fields is clone size, J gene, D gene, CDR3 length, V gene, CDR3 protein, CDR3 DNA. D genes are given only for firm matches. The size of a clone is reported for some rows only, either as once, few or many, or as a class for expanded clones.

clone size: .
J gene: TRBJ2-7
D gene: .
CDR3 length: 15
V gene: TRBV27
CDR3 protein: CASSLSPSGVPEQYF
CDR3 DNA: TGTGCCAGCAGTTTATCCCCATCAGGGGTGCCCGAGCAGTACTTC

clone size: few
J gene: TRBJ2-3
D gene: .
CDR3 length: 12
V gene: TRBV20-1
CDR3 protein: CSAIGRTDTQYF
CDR3 DNA: TGCAGTGCTATCGGGCGCACAGATACGCAGTATTTT

clone size: .
J gene: TRBJ2-2
D gene: .
CDR3 length: 14
V gene: TRBV4-1
CDR3 protein: CASSQLVKTGELFF
CDR3 DNA: TGCGCCAGCAGCCAACTCGTTAAAACCGGGGAGCTGTTTTTT

clone size: .
J gene: TRBJ2-6
D gene: .
CDR3 length: 16
V gene: TRBV7-9
CDR3 protein: CASSSLHVSGANVLTF
CDR3 DNA: TGTGCCAGCAGCTCCCTCCATGTCTCTGGGGCCAACGTCCTGACTTTC

clone size: .
J gene: TRBJ2-2
D gene: .
CDR3 length: 19
V gene: TRBV4-3
CDR3 protein: CASSQDLNLGFSRTGELFF
CDR3 DNA: TGCGCCAGCAGCCAAGACCTTAATCTGGGGTTTTCTCGCACCGGGGAGCTGTTTTTT

clone size: .
J gene: TRBJ1-3
D gene: TRBD1
CDR3 length: 17
V gene: TRBV29-1
CDR3 protein: CSVEGLEDRGSGNTIYF
CDR3 DNA: TGCAGCGTTGAAGGGTTGGAGGACAGGGGATCTGGAAACACCATATATTTT

clone size: .
J gene: TRBJ2-2
D gene: .
CDR3 length: 19
V gene: TRBV5-6
CDR3 protein: CASSAIPWLVVSGTGELFF
CDR3 DNA: TGTGCCAGCAGCGCAATCCCGTGGTTGGTAGTTTCGGGCACCGGGGAGCTGTTTTTT

clone size: few
J gene: TRBJ1-2
D gene: .
CDR3 length: 13
V gene: TRBV20-1
CDR3 protein: CSAVTTANYGYTF
CDR3 DNA: TGCAGTGCGGTGACAACAGCTAACTATGGCTACACCTTC

clone size: many
J gene: TRBJ2-7
D gene: TRBD1
CDR3 length: 16
V gene: TRBV4-3
CDR3 protein: CASSQVYGQGIYEQYF
CDR3 DNA: TGCGCCAGCAGCCAAGTATACGGACAGGGGATCTACGAGCAGTACTTC

clone size: few
J gene: TRBJ2-2
D gene: .
CDR3 length: 12
V gene: TRBV9
CDR3 protein: CASSVGTGELFF
CDR3 DNA: TGTGCCAGCAGCGTAGGGACCGGGGAGCTGTTTTTT

clone size: .
J gene: TRBJ2-1
D gene: TRBD1
CDR3 length: 14
V gene: TRBV20-1
CDR3 protein: CSALPGQGLNEQFF
CDR3 DNA: TGCAGTGCTCTACCGGGACAGGGTCTCAATGAGCAGTTCTTC

clone size: .
J gene: TRBJ1-1
D gene: .
CDR3 length: 10
V gene: TRBV7-9
CDR3 protein: CASARTEAFF
CDR3 DNA: TGTGCCAGCGCGAGGACTGAAGCTTTCTTT

clone size: few
J gene: TRBJ1-4
D gene: .
CDR3 length: 17
V gene: TRBV6-1
CDR3 protein: CASSDYLGGTRNEKLFF
CDR3 DNA: TGTGCCAGCAGTGACTATCTAGGAGGGACCCGTAATGAAAAACTGTTTTTT

clone size: many
J gene: TRBJ2-3
D gene: .
CDR3 length: 14
V gene: TRBV6-1
CDR3 protein: CASRETGEADTQYF
CDR3 DNA: TGTGCCAGCAGGGAAACAGGGGAGGCGGATACGCAGTATTTT

clone size: .
J gene: TRBJ1-1
D gene: TRBD1
CDR3 length: 12
V gene: TRBV12-3/TRBV12-4
CDR3 protein: CATSRTGSGAFF
CDR3 DNA: TGTGCCACCAGTAGGACAGGGTCTGGAGCTTTCTTT